In this sample, the clone carrying this T cell receptor (beta chain) turned up a few times. Antigen: not known. The CDR3 runs 16 residues. V shed 5 bases and J 0 bases; nucleotides not matched to a gene: 7. CDR1 is SGHTA, CDR2 FQGNSA, per germline. The data are from a study of CD8 T cells in ankylosing spondylitis. Study results and caveats: Reportedly, significant enrichment of disease-linked clones occurred in matched ankylosing spondylitis synovial fluid. Earlier literature documents some of the motif variants in reactive arthritis synovial fluid and blood. A TCR beta motif made of several highly homologous variants seemed typical of ankylosing spondylitis blood.

TCRdb reprocessed the 5' RACE reads with MiXCR, giving one entry per CDR3 protein. The sample contains approximately 500,000 distinct CDR3 sequences, 10% to 15% of which appear only once. Input material: blood, either unsorted or a sorted T cell fraction (not recorded which). The clonotype comes from a male donor with ankylosing spondylitis. The gene calls are TRBV7-2 and TRBJ1-1, with 9 bases that match TRBD1. The CDR3 DNA is TGTGCCAGCAGCCTACAGGGGGCGGACTTGAACACTGAAGCTTTCTTT. Encoded protein: CASSLQGADLNTEAFF.